Listed below are T cell receptor beta chains from one sample, sequenced in a study of shared clonotypes between healthy human individuals. TCRdb's table, derived via immunoSEQ multiplex PCR, lists solely in-frame clones and lacks some. The sample includes around 1.6 million clones, 95% to 99% seen only once; the top ten take roughly 0.45%. The sequenced sample consisted of naive CD4+ T cells sorted from blood. Receptor source: a man between 25 and 39 years old in good health. The conserved cysteine and the conserved F or W are not part of the CDR3 here.

v_call cdr3_aa
TRBV2 ASSGRTGGGPHSYNEQF
TRBV20-1 SSGKQETQY
TRBV5-1 ASSLLEGSTDTQY
TRBV28 ASSFRENTGELF
TRBV5-1 ASSLAGTGSEQY
TRBV7-3 ASSLSGTSGHYEQY
TRBV27 ASSRGGRGTDTQY
TRBV28 ASTERSNYGYT
TRBV28 ASSFLMPQAF
TRBV6-1 ASRRTTTDTQY
TRBV18 ASSGTGRTEAF
TRBV6-1 ASSEAGRINYGYT
TRBV6-1 ASSEGNSRVSF
TRBV7-2 ASSSRETLQY
TRBV12-5 PGTGDHEQY
TRBV9 ASSVDPTDTQY
TRBV9 ASSVRGTDPYEQY
TRBV7-2 ASSRTYSYEQY
TRBV7-9 ASSLDKGGKYEQY
TRBV18 ASSQFTGAKNIQY
TRBV28 ASSPPGQAFTDTQY
TRBV9 ASSGLPGGRNLWGQNIQY
TRBV5-1 ASSLIDNSYEQY
TRBV7-6 ASSPRQGGYEQY
TRBV10-2 ASSIRQGGTYEQY
TRBV6-7 ASTRWGEPGNEKLF
TRBV7-2 ASTRGSGLQETQY
TRBV7-9 ASSLGQGFNDEQY
TRBV5-6 ASSSLTTQETQY
TRBV6-5 ASSYTGFNEQF
TRBV5-1 ASSPRGVGGAYEQF
TRBV28 ASSQGTSGSLY
TRBV30 AWSSQGAA
TRBV7-9 ASSREGGSEQF
TRBV15 ATSRDPRTGQAF
TRBV5-4 ASSLGGGTSTDTQY
TRBV4-2 ASSQAGGQPQH
TRBV28 ASRTGNNQPQH
TRBV5-1 ASSLGDRGLGAF
TRBV7-3 ASRPRGGTGELF
TRBV10-3 AIEGSGSGGELF
TRBV9 ASSRQGRATEAF
TRBV7-8 ASSLSTVGSYNEQF
TRBV7-6 ASSLAGGHSYEQY
TRBV5-1 ASSLVGDRVDEQY
TRBV11-2 ASSSTSRGGYT
TRBV6-4 ASSLIAGHYEQY
TRBV25-1 ASSESGLAGVELF
TRBV18 ASSPPVGRDTEAF
TRBV5-8 ASRLLAGVLNEQF